This TCR beta chain was captured in a study of blood T cell repertoires in COVID-19. Background on the study: Researchers got acute and convalescent COVID-19 samples from the United States, Italy and Spain.

Per the study methods: Nucleated cell number was recorded as an estimate derived from reference gene primer amplification. The method was immunoSEQ multiplex PCR; TCRdb's version includes in-frame clones alone and lacks a portion of them. V and J calls and clone size are those listed in that table; D and trimming were worked out from the DNA. The data hold 80,000 to 100,000 clones, with 80% to 90% observed a single time. One Seattle source followed patients from active infection through their disease course. A few counts support this clone. This CDR3 is 15 amino acids long. Germline assignment: CDR1 SEHNR and CDR2 FQNEAQ (reference sequence). V lost 6 bases and J lost 0, with 12 bases in between.

The receptor was isolated from a man aged 50-60 years with COVID-19, enrolled during active disease. The chain is built from TRBV7-9 and TRBJ1-5; D might be TRBD1 (6 bases). Sequencing was performed on peripheral blood. The CDR3 is CASSSAGVSNQPQHF. For the CDR3, the DNA is TGTGCCAGCAGTTCCGCAGGGGTTAGCAATCAGCCCCAGCATTTT.